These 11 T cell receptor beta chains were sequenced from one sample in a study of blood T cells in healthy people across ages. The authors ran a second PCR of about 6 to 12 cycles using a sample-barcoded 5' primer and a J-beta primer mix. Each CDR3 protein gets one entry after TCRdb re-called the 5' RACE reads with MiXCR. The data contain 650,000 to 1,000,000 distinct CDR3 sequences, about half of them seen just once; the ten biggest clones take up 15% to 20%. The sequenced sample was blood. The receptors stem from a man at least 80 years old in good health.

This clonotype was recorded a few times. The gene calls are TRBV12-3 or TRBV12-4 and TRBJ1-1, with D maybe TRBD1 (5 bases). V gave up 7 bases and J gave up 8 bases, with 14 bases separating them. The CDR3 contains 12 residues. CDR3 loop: CASTTRWGEAFF. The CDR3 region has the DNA TGTGCCAGCACTACTCGGTGGGGGGAAGCTTTCTTT.

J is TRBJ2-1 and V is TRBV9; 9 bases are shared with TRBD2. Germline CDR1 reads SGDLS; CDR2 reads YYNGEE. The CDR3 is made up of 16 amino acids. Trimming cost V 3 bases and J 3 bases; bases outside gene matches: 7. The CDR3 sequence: CASSGTTSGYYNEQFF. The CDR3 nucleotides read TGTGCCAGCAGCGGAACGACTAGCGGATACTACAATGAGCAGTTCTTC.

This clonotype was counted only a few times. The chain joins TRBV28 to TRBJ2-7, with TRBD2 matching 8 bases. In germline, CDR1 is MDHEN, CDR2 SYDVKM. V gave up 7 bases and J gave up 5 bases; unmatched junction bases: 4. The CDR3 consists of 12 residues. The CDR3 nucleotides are TGTGCCAGCAAGTTCGGGGGGGACGAGCAGTACTTC. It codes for CASKFGGDEQYF.

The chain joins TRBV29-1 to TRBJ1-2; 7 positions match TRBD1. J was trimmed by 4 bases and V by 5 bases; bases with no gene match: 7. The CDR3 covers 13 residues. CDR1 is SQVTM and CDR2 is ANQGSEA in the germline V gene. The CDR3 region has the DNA TGCAGCGTTAGGGACAGCGGGCGCTATGGCTACACCTTC. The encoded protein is CSVRDSGRYGYTF.

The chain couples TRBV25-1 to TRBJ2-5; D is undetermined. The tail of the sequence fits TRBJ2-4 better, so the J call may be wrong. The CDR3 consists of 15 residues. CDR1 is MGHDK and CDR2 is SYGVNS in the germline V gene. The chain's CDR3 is CASSDTLGTKNIQYF. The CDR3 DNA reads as TGTGCCAGCAGTGACACCCTGGGGACCAAAAACATTCAGTACTTC.

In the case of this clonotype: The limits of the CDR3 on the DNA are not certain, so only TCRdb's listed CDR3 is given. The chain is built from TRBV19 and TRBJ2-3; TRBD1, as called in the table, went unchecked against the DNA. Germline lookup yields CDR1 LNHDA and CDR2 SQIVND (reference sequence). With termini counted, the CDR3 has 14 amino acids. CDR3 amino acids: CASFGPGGSDTQYF.

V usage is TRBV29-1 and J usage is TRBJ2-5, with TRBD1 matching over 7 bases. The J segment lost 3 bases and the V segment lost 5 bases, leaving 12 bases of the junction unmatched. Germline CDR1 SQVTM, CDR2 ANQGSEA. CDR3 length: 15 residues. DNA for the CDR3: TGCAGCGTTCGTCCCCACAGGGGCAGGGAAGAGACCCAGTACTTC. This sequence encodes CSVRPHRGREETQYF.

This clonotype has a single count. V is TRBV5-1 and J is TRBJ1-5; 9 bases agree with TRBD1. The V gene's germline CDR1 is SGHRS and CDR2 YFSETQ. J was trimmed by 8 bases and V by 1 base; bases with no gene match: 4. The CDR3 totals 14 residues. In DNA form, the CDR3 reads TGCGCCAGCAGCTTGACAGGGGGCGGAAAGCCCCAGCATTTT. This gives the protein CASSLTGGGKPQHF.

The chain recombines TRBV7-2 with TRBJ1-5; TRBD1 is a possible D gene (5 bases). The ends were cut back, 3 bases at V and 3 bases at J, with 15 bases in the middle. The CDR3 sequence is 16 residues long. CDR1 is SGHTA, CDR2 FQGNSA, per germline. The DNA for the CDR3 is TGTGCCAGCAGCTTGTCAGGGCCCGGAAACAATCAGCCCCAGCATTTT. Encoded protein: CASSLSGPGNNQPQHF. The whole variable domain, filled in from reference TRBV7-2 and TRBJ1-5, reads GAGVSQSPSNKVTEKGKDVELRCDPISGHTALYWYRQSLGQGLEFLIYFQGNSAPDKSGLPSDRFSAERTGGSVSTLTIQRTQQEDSAVYLCASSLSGPGNNQPQHFGDGTRLSIL.

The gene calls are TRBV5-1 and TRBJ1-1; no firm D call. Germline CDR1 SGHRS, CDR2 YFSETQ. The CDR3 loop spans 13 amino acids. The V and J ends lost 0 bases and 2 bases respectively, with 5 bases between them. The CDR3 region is CASSLATNTEAFF. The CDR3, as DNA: TGCGCCAGCAGCTTGGCAACTAACACTGAAGCTTTCTTT.

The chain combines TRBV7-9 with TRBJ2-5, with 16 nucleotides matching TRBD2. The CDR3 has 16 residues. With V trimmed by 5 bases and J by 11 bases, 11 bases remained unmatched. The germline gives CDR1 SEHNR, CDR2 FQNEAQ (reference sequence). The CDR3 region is CASSHGTSGRAWEQYF. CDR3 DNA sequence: TGTGCCAGCAGCCACGGGACTAGCGGGAGGGCCTGGGAGCAGTACTTC.